The T cell receptor beta chain under discussion was sequenced for a study of T cell changes during pregnancy in multiple sclerosis. V was pared by 8 bases and J by 7 bases, with 18 bases between. In germline, CDR1 is SGHTA, CDR2 FQGNSA. The CDR3 runs 14 residues. Profiling relied on immunoSEQ multiplex PCR, and the TCRdb table lists in-frame clones only, not all of them. The sample contains some 70,000 clones, 92% of which appear only once. This clone appeared a single time. This receptor was obtained from a female donor in good health, enrolled as a control in a pregnancy study. Source: peripheral blood, taken in the second trimester of pregnancy. The V call is TRBV7-2, the J call TRBJ2-1, with D unresolved. The CDR3 region has the DNA TGTGCCAGCCTCTTAAAGGCGATCGGGAATGAGCAGTTCTTC. Translated, it gives CASLLKAIGNEQFF.